Following are 20 T cell receptor beta chains from one sample sequenced in a study of sequential checkpoint blockade in melanoma. Some clones are missing from TCRdb's copy, which holds only in-frame ones; the method was immunoSEQ multiplex PCR. The profile covers approximately 10,000 clones, with about four fifths appearing a single time and around 11% taken by the ten largest. Treatment here: randomized to nivolumab then ipilimumab (arm A) or the reverse (arm B). The sample was CD8+ T cells sorted from blood (inferred from file names), taken from a patient given nivolumab and ipilimumab in sequence. Receptors were obtained from a human donor with melanoma.

The chain carries TRBV5-6 and TRBJ1-1, with 9 bases matching TRBD1. The germline V gene has CDR1 SGHDT and CDR2 YYEEEE. The CDR3 consists of 14 residues. Unmatched junction bases numbered 5, after V lost 3 bases and J lost 5 bases. The CDR3 here is CASSYGTGMTEAFF. The CDR3 bases are TGTGCCAGCAGCTACGGGACAGGGATGACTGAAGCTTTCTTT.

The gene calls are TRBV5-4 and TRBJ1-1; maybe TRBD1 (5 bases). From germline, CDR1 is SGHNT and CDR2 YYREEE (reference sequence). V lost 4 bases to trimming and J lost 4 bases, with 20 bases between them. This CDR3 is built from 16 residues. The CDR3 sequence: CASSALSAGRPTEAFF. The CDR3, as DNA: TGTGCCAGCAGCGCCCTCAGTGCAGGGAGGCCCACTGAAGCTTTCTTT.

This clone was observed a few times. V is TRBV6-4 and J is TRBJ2-6; 14 bases map to TRBD2. J lost 3 bases, V lost 2 bases, and 0 bases had no gene match. The CDR3 spans 17 residues. Germline loops: CDR1 MRHNA, CDR2 SNTAGT. The CDR3 bases are TGTGCCAGCAGTGACGGGACTAGCGGGAGTGGGGCCAACGTCCTGACTTTC. Its protein product is CASSDGTSGSGANVLTF.

The rearrangement links TRBV6-6 to TRBJ2-1; D is perhaps TRBD1 (6 bases). Per the germline V gene, CDR1 is MNHNY and CDR2 is SVGAGI (reference sequence). V was shortened by 2 bases and J by 7 bases, with 12 bases between the two germline ends. The CDR3 runs 14 residues. CDR3 nucleotide sequence: TGTGCCAGCAGTTACGGGGACATTTCAAATGAGCAGTTCTTC. It is translated as CASSYGDISNEQFF.

The gene calls are TRBV14 and TRBJ1-2, with 7 nucleotides matching TRBD1. V lost 4 bases to trimming and J lost 4 bases; unmatched junction nucleotides: 6. The length of the CDR3 is 14 residues. Germline V lookup: CDR1 SGHDN, CDR2 FVKESK. The CDR3 here is CASSPGQRIYGYTF. The CDR3 nucleotides read TGTGCCAGCAGCCCGGGACAGCGTATCTATGGCTACACCTTC.

This clone has just one count. V usage is TRBV27 and J usage is TRBJ1-1, with D perhaps matching TRBD1 (5 bases). Germline V CDR1 and CDR2: MNHEY, SMNVEV (reference sequence). V was pared by 8 bases and J by 5 bases, with 15 bases between. This CDR3 spans 13 amino acids. The CDR3 DNA is TGTGCCAGCGTTCTTCTGGGGGGAACTGAAGCTTTCTTT. It yields the protein CASVLLGGTEAFF.

The rearrangement links TRBV11-2 to TRBJ2-7; no definite D call. V was cut by 1 base and J by 0 bases, with 7 bases left in between. Germline loops: CDR1 SGHAT, CDR2 FQNNGV. CDR3 size: 14 residues. In DNA form, the CDR3 reads TGTGCCAGCAGCTTAGGCCCGAGCTCCTACGAGCAGTACTTC. Translation gives CASSLGPSSYEQYF.

The CDR3: CASSVSSPYNEQFF. CDR3 in DNA: TGTGCCAGCAGCGTAAGTAGCCCCTACAATGAGCAGTTCTTC. The V gene is TRBV9, the J gene TRBJ2-1; D ambiguous. Germline V lookup: CDR1 SGDLS, CDR2 YYNGEE. Trimming shortened V by 1 base and J by 2 bases, and 7 bases separated the two germline ends. The CDR3 is 14 residues long.

The chain carries TRBV7-8 and TRBJ2-3; 9 nucleotides line up with TRBD2. The V and J ends lost 1 base and 2 bases, in that order; junction bases with no gene match: 7. The CDR3 covers 17 residues. Germline V gives CDR1 SGHVS, CDR2 FQNEAQ. In nucleotides, the CDR3 is TGTGCCAGCAGCTTAGGGATAGCGGGAGCGGTCACAGATACGCAGTATTTT. Translating gives CASSLGIAGAVTDTQYF.

In its sample, this clone was seen once. This chain connects TRBV6-6 to TRBJ1-6, with 8 bases identical to TRBD1. Looked up from germline, CDR1 is MNHNY and CDR2 is SVGAGI (reference sequence). J lost 12 bases, V lost 2 bases, and 12 bases had no gene match. This CDR3 spans 16 amino acids. The chain's CDR3 is CASSYKYTGTGRPLHF. Here the CDR3 DNA reads TGTGCCAGCAGTTACAAATATACCGGGACAGGCCGACCCCTCCACTTT.

The chain is built from TRBV9 and TRBJ2-5; D gene ambiguous. The CDR3 spans 14 residues. The V end was cut by 0 bases, the J end by 4 bases, with 10 bases between. The germline CDR1 and CDR2 sequences are SGDLS and YYNGEE. The CDR3 is CASSVGLELETQYF. DNA for the CDR3: TGTGCCAGCAGCGTAGGGCTAGAGTTAGAGACCCAGTACTTC.

This clone was picked up one time. The J gene is TRBJ2-7, the V gene TRBV15; D may be TRBD2 (5 bases). Germline CDR1 is LNHNV and CDR2 is YYDKDF (reference sequence). The CDR3 sequence is 16 residues long. Trimming pared 0 bases from V and 1 base from J, leaving 13 bases between. CDR3 in DNA: TGTGCCACCAGCAGAGATGACACTAGTGGGTCCTACGAGCAGTACTTC. Protein product: CATSRDDTSGSYEQYF.

This CDR3 is CASSLGDPGTVNEQFF. The CDR3 nucleotides are TGTGCCAGCAGCTTAGGCGACCCCGGGACTGTCAATGAGCAGTTCTTC. The V call is TRBV13, the J call TRBJ2-1; TRBD2 might be the D (6 bases). CDR1 PRHDT and CDR2 FYEKMQ come from the germline V gene (reference sequence). The CDR3 extends over 16 amino acids. V lost 0 bases to trimming and J lost 6 bases, with 15 bases between them.

The chain recombines TRBV5-1 with TRBJ2-3; D is possibly TRBD2 (6 bases). This CDR3 has 13 residues. The V end lost 2 bases, the J end lost 4 bases, and 8 bases lay between the germline ends. CDR1 and CDR2 from the germline V gene are SGHRS and YFSETQ. The CDR3 DNA reads as TGCGCCAGCAGCTTCGGCGGGGCAGATACGCAGTATTTT. Translating gives CASSFGGADTQYF.

The chain couples TRBV27 to TRBJ2-5; 13 bases map to TRBD2. The CDR3 totals 17 residues. V lost 3 bases to trimming and J lost 5 bases; unmatched junction nucleotides: 9. CDR1 MNHEY and CDR2 SMNVEV come from the germline V gene (reference sequence). CDR3 DNA sequence: TGTGCCAGCAGTTTTATTAGGACTAGCGGGAGTCTGGAGACCCAGTACTTC. This gives the protein CASSFIRTSGSLETQYF.

This chain joins TRBV6-5 and TRBJ2-5; 15 bases line up with TRBD2. The CDR3 consists of 13 residues. With 5 bases clipped from V and 13 bases from J, the junction kept 5 bases outside the gene matches. Germline V gene sequence: CDR1 MNHEY, CDR2 SVGAGI. The CDR3 DNA follows: TGTGCCAGCAGTGGGACTAGCGGGGGGATTCGGTACTTC. Protein: CASSGTSGGIRYF.

The chain uses TRBV19 and TRBJ2-7; 9 bases are a match to TRBD2. Germline assignment: CDR1 LNHDA and CDR2 SQIVND (reference sequence). With V trimmed by 10 bases and J by 7 bases, 8 bases remained unmatched. This CDR3 comprises 12 residues. The CDR3 protein is CATLAGEDEQYF. In nucleotides, the CDR3 is TGTGCCACCTTAGCGGGAGAGGATGAGCAGTACTTC.

The V call is TRBV11-3, the J call TRBJ2-7; D is unresolved. The CDR3 has 12 amino acids. Germline V lookup: CDR1 SGHNT, CDR2 YENEEA. V shed 3 bases and J shed 3 bases, with 6 bases lying between them. The CDR3 sequence: CASSFYGYEQYF. CDR3 sequence (DNA): TGTGCCAGCAGCTTTTACGGCTACGAGCAGTACTTC.

The rearrangement joins TRBV6-4 to TRBJ2-1, with 10 bases that match TRBD2. The junction had 3 bases not matched to a gene; V was cut back by 3 bases and J by 4 bases. The CDR3 consists of 15 residues. Looked up from germline, CDR1 is MRHNA and CDR2 is SNTAGT. In DNA, the CDR3 is TGTGCCAGCAGTGAACTAGCGGGGCCGTACAATGAGCAGTTCTTC. This encodes CASSELAGPYNEQFF.

About this clone itself: The sample carries other DNA sequences with the same CDR3. CDR3 nucleotide sequence: TGTGCCAGCAGTTTAGGGACTAGCGGTTACAATGAGCAGTTCTTC. Its protein product is CASSLGTSGYNEQFF. This rearrangement joins TRBV27 to TRBJ2-1; 11 nucleotides agree with TRBD2. The CDR3 loop spans 15 amino acids. Germline V gene data show CDR1 as MNHEY and CDR2 as SMNVEV (reference sequence). With V trimmed by 2 bases and J by 4 bases, 1 base remained unmatched.